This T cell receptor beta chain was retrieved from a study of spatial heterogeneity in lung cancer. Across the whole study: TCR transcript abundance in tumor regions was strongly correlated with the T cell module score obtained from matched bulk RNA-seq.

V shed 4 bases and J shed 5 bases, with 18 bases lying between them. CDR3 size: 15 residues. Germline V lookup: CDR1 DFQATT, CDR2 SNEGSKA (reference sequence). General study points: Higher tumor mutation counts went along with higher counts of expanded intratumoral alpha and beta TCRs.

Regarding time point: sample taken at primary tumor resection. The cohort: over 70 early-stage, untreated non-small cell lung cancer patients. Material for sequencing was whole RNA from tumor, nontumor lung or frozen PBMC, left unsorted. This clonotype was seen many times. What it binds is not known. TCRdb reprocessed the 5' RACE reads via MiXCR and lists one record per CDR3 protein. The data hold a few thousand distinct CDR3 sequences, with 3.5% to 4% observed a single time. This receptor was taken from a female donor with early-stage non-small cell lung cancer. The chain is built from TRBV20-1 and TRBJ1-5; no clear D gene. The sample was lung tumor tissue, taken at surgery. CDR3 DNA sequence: TGCAGTGCTACATCCCTACTTGCGCGGGATCAGCCCCAGCATTTT. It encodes CSATSLLARDQPQHF.